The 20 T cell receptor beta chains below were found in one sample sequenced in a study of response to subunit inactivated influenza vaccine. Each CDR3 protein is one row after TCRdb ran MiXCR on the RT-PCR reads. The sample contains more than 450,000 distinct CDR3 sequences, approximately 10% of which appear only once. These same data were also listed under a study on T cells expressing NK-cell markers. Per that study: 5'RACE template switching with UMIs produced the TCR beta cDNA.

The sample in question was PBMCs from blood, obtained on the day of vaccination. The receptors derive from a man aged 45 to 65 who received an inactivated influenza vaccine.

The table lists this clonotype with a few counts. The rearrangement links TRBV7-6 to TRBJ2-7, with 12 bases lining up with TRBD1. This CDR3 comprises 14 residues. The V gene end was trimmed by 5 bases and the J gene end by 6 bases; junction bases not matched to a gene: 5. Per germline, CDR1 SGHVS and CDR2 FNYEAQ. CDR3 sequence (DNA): TGTGCCAGCAGCGCGCGGGACAGGGGGCCCGAGCAGTACTTC. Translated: CASSARDRGPEQYF. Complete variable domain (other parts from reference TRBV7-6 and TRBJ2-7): GAGVSQSPRYKVTKRGQDVALRCDPISGHVSLYWYRQALGQGPEFLTYFNYEAQQDKSGLPNDRFSAERPEGSISTLTIQRTEQRDSAMYRCASSARDRGPEQYFGPGTRLTVT.

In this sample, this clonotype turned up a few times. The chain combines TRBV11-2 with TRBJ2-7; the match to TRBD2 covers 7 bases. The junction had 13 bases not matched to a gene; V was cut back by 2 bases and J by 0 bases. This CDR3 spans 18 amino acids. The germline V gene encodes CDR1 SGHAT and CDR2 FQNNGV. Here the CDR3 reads CASSLTGGGIGTSYEQYF. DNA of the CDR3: TGTGCCAGCAGCTTAACCGGGGGAGGGATTGGGACCTCCTACGAGCAGTACTTC.

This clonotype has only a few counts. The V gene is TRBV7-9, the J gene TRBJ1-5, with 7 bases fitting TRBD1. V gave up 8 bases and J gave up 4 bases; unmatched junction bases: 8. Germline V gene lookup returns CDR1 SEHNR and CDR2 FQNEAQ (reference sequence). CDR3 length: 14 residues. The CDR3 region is CASLEQGPNQPQHF. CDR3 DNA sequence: TGTGCCAGCCTTGAACAGGGGCCAAATCAGCCCCAGCATTTT. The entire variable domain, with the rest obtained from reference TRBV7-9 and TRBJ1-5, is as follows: DTGVSQNPRHKITKRGQNVTFRCDPISEHNRLYWYRQTLGQGPEFLTYFQNEAQLEKSRLLSDRFSAERPKGSFSTLEIQRTEQGDSAMYLCASLEQGPNQPQHFGDGTRLSIL.

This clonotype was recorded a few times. DNA of the CDR3: TGCAGTGCTAGGGAGGTGCGGAAGAGCAATCAGCCCCAGCATTTT. Translated: CSAREVRKSNQPQHF. The chain uses TRBV20-1 and TRBJ1-5; D is unresolved. The CDR3 sequence is 15 residues long. Trimming left V 3 bases short and J 1 base short, with 13 bases between. The germline V gene has CDR1 DFQATT and CDR2 SNEGSKA (reference sequence).

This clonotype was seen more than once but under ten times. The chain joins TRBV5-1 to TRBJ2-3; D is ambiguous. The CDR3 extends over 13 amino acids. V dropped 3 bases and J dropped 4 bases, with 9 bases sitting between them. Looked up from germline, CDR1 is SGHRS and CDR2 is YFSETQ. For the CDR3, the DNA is TGCGCCAGCAGCTCCCCGGAAGCAGATACGCAGTATTTT. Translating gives CASSSPEADTQYF. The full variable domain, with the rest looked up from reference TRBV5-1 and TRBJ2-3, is KAGVTQTPRYLIKTRGQQVTLSCSPISGHRSVSWYQQTPGQGLQFLFEYFSETQRNKGNFPGRFSGRQFSNSRSEMNVSTLELGDSALYLCASSSPEADTQYFGPGTRLTVL.

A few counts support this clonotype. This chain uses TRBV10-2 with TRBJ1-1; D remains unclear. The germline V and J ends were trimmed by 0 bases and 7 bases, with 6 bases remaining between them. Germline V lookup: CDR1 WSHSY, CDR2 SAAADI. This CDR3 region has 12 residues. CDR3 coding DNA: TGCGCCAGCAGTGAGTCGCGAAGTGAAGCTTTCTTT. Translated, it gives CASSESRSEAFF.

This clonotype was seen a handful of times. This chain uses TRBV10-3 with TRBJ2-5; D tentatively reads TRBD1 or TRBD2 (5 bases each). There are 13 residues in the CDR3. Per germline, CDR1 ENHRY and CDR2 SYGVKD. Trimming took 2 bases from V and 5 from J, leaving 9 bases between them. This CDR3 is CAISESWGETQYF. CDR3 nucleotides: TGTGCCATCAGTGAGAGTTGGGGGGAGACCCAGTACTTC.

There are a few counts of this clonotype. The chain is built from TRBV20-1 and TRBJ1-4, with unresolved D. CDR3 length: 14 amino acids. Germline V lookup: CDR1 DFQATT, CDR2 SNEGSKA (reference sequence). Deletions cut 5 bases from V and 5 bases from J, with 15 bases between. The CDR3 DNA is TGCAGTGCTTCCCCGGGAGGAGGGAATGAAAAACTGTTTTTT. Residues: CSASPGGGNEKLFF.

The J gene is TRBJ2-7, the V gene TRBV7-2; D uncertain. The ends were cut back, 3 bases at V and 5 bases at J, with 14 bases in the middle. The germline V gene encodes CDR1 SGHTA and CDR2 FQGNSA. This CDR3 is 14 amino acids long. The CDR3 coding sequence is TGTGCCAGCAGCTTGGCAATGGCAGCCCACGAGCAGTACTTC. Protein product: CASSLAMAAHEQYF. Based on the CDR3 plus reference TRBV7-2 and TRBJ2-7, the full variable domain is GAGVSQSPSNKVTEKGKDVELRCDPISGHTALYWYRQSLGQGLEFLIYFQGNSAPDKSGLPSDRFSAERTGGSVSTLTIQRTQQEDSAVYLCASSLAMAAHEQYFGPGTRLTVT.

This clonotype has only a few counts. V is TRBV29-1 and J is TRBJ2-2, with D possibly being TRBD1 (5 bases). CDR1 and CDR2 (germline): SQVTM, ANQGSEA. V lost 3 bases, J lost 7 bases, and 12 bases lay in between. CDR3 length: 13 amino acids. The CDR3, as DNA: TGCAGCGTTGACCCCCAGGGCATCGGGGAGCTGTTTTTT. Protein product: CSVDPQGIGELFF.

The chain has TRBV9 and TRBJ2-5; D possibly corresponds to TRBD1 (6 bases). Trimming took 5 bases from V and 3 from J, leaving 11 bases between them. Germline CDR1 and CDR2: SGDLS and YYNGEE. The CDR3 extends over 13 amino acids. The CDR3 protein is CASRAPGEETQYF. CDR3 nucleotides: TGTGCCAGCAGGGCCCCAGGGGAAGAGACCCAGTACTTC.

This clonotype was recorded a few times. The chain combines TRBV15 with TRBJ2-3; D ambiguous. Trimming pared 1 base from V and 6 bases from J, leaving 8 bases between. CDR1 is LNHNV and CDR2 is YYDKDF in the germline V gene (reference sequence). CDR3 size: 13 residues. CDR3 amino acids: CATSRAPGDTQYF. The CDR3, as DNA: TGTGCCACCAGCAGAGCCCCCGGGGATACGCAGTATTTT.

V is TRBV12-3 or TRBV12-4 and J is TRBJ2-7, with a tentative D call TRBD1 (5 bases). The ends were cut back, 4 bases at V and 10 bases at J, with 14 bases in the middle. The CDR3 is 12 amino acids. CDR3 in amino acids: CASSSAGLEQYF. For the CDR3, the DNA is TGTGCCAGCAGTTCGGCAGGGCTAGAACAGTACTTC.

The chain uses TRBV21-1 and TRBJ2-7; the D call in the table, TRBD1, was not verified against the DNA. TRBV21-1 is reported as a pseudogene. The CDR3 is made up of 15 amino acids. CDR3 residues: CASSTPGQEFREQYF. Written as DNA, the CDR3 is TGTGCCAGCAGCACGCCGGGACAGGAGTTCCGCGAGCAGTACTTC.

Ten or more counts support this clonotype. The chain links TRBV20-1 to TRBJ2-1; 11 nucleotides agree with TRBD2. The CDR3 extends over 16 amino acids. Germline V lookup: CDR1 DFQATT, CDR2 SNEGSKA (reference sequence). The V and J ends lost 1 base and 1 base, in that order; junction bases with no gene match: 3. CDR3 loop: CSARVLAGGSYNEQFF. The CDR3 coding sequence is TGCAGTGCTAGAGTATTAGCGGGGGGGTCCTACAATGAGCAGTTCTTC.

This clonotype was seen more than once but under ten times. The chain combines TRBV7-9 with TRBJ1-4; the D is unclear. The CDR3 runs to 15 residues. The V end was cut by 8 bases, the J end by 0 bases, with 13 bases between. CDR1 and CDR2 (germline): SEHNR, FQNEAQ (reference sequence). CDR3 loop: CASLERIATNEKLFF. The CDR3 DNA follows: TGTGCCAGCTTAGAAAGGATTGCAACTAATGAAAAACTGTTTTTT.

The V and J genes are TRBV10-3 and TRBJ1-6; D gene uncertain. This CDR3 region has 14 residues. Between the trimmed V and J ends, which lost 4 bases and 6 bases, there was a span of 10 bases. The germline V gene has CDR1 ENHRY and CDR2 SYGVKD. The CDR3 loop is CAISGDPANSPLHF. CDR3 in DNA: TGTGCCATCAGTGGAGACCCCGCTAATTCACCCCTCCACTTT.

CDR3 DNA sequence: TGTGCCAGGGGGGGACAGGGACTTGGCTACACCTTC. It encodes CARGGQGLGYTF. The chain is built from TRBV6-1 and TRBJ1-2; 9 bases fit TRBD1. V dropped 9 bases and J dropped 7; count of bases not matched to a gene: 6. The CDR3 is 12 residues long. The germline gives CDR1 MNHNS, CDR2 SASEGT.

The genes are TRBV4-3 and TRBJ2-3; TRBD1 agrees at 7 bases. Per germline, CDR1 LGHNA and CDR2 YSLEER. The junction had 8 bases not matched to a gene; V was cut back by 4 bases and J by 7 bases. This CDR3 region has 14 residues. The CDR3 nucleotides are TGCGCCAGCAGCCCCCGGACAGGTCTAAATACGCAGTATTTT. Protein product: CASSPRTGLNTQYF.

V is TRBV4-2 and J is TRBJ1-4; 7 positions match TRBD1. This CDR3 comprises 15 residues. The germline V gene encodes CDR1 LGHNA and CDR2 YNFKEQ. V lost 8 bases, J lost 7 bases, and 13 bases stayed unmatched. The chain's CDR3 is CASCPEGADAEKLFF. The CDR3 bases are TGTGCCAGCTGCCCTGAGGGGGCAGATGCTGAAAAACTGTTTTTT.